The clone carrying this T cell receptor (beta chain) showed up just once. What it binds is unknown. This sample was taken from a study of graft-versus-host responses after intestinal transplantation. Profiling relied on immunoSEQ multiplex PCR, and the TCRdb table lists in-frame clones only, not all of them. This repertoire shows approximately 49,000 clones, more than 80% found once; its top ten account for approximately 0.6%. The clonotype comes from a human donor who was the organ donor for an intestinal transplant. Sequencing used unstimulated CD4+ T cells sorted from spleen or lymph node cells, obtained before transplant.

The DNA of the CDR3 is TGTGCCCCCAAAGTAACTACAGATACGCAGTATTTT. This translates into CAPKVTTDTQYF. The V call is TRBV6-5, the J call TRBJ2-3; D call uncertain. Germline-derived CDR1 and CDR2 are MNHEY and SVGAGI. This CDR3 comprises 12 residues. Between the trimmed V and J ends, which lost 11 bases and 3 bases, there was a span of 12 bases.